Following are 14 T cell receptor beta chains from one sample sequenced in a study of cytomegalovirus exposure and HLA in healthy donors. It was with 60 Vbeta and 13 Jbeta primers that the PCR ran. The protocol was immunoSEQ multiplex PCR, while the TCRdb copy is restricted to in-frame clones and leaves out a portion. The table includes about 93,000 clones, 70% to 85% detected once. The sample consisted of PBMCs. These receptors were obtained from a man aged 50-60 years in good health and CMV-seronegative.

The chain combines TRBV19 with TRBJ2-7; 8 nucleotides agree with TRBD1. The CDR3 totals 14 residues. The ends lost 3 bases at V and 1 base at J; junction bases unmatched: 2. From germline, CDR1 is LNHDA and CDR2 SQIVND (reference sequence). CDR3 loop: CASSITGGSYEQYF. In DNA form, the CDR3 reads TGTGCCAGTAGTATCACAGGGGGATCCTACGAGCAGTACTTC.

The genes are TRBV7-2 and TRBJ2-7; D ambiguous. Trimming left V 1 base short and J 7 bases short, with 14 bases between. Looked up from germline, CDR1 is SGHTA and CDR2 is FQGNSA. CDR3 length equals 14 residues. The CDR3 loop is CASSLDGNSLEQYF. CDR3 nucleotide sequence: TGTGCCAGCAGCTTAGATGGCAATTCCTTGGAGCAGTACTTC.

The chain links TRBV19 to TRBJ2-1, with D tentatively TRBD2 (6 bases). In germline, CDR1 is LNHDA, CDR2 SQIVND (reference sequence). V gave up 3 bases and J gave up 8 bases, with 14 bases separating them. CDR3 length equals 14 residues. CDR3 bases: TGTGCCAGTAGTATTGGGCTAGCGATCTATGAGCAGTTCTTC. It translates to CASSIGLAIYEQFF.

The J gene is TRBJ2-7, the V gene TRBV6-5, with D possibly TRBD1 on 6 matching bases. CDR1 MNHEY and CDR2 SVGAGI come from the germline V gene. With 7 bases removed from V and 6 bases from J, the gap between germline ends came to 22 bases. The CDR3 runs to 15 residues. CDR3 nucleotides: TGTGCCAGCAACCTCGCGAGACCAGGGGTGGCCGAGCAGTACTTC. Its translation is CASNLARPGVAEQYF.

The rearrangement uses TRBV7-3 and TRBJ2-5; the D gene is possibly TRBD2 (5 bases). The V end was cut by 5 bases, the J end by 1 base, with 8 bases between. Germline CDR1 reads SGHTA; CDR2 reads FQGTGA. This CDR3 spans 13 amino acids. Here the CDR3 reads CASSPRGQETQYF. The CDR3, as DNA: TGTGCCAGCAGCCCCCGGGGCCAAGAGACCCAGTACTTC.

The chain uses TRBV11-2 and TRBJ2-1; 9 bases line up with TRBD1. Trimming took 5 bases from V and 7 from J; bases not matched to a gene: 9. The CDR3 extends over 15 amino acids. Germline CDR1 is SGHAT and CDR2 is FQNNGV. The CDR3 DNA follows: TGTGCCAGCAGCCTATTACAGGGGGCAAAGAATGAGCAGTTCTTC. This gives the protein CASSLLQGAKNEQFF.

The V gene is TRBV4-1, the J gene TRBJ2-3; D not resolved. The CDR3 loop spans 12 amino acids. Trimming took off 4 bases at V and 6 bases at J, with 8 bases between the two ends. Germline V gene lookup returns CDR1 MGHRA and CDR2 YSYEKL. CDR3 in amino acids: CASSLPQDTQYF. The CDR3 DNA sequence: TGCGCCAGCAGCCTTCCTCAGGATACGCAGTATTTT.

The rearrangement uses TRBV19 and TRBJ1-5, with 7 nucleotides matching TRBD1. With 3 bases clipped from V and 0 bases from J, the junction kept 5 bases outside the gene matches. Per germline, CDR1 LNHDA and CDR2 SQIVND (reference sequence). This CDR3 region has 16 residues. CDR3 coding DNA: TGTGCCAGTAGTATCAGGACAGGCCATAGCAATCAGCCCCAGCATTTT. This codes for CASSIRTGHSNQPQHF.

This clone was picked up one time. The chain joins TRBV6-5 to TRBJ2-7, with 8 nucleotides matching TRBD2. Trimming took 6 bases from V and 9 from J; bases not matched to a gene: 13. The CDR3 is 14 amino acids. Germline V gives CDR1 MNHEY, CDR2 SVGAGI. The CDR3 DNA is TGTGCCAGCAGACCCAGCGGGGGCCCTGGCGGGCAGTACTTC. This sequence encodes CASRPSGGPGGQYF.

This clone appeared a single time. The chain recombines TRBV6-5 with TRBJ1-1; D remains ambiguous. This CDR3 is built from 12 residues. With 4 bases removed from V and 2 bases from J, the gap between germline ends came to 5 bases. CDR1 and CDR2 (germline): MNHEY, SVGAGI. In nucleotides, the CDR3 is TGTGCCAGCAGTTCTATTAACACTGAAGCTTTCTTT. It specifies CASSSINTEAFF.

The rearrangement joins TRBV29-1 to TRBJ2-1; 9 nucleotides agree with TRBD2. Per the germline V gene, CDR1 is SQVTM and CDR2 is ANQGSEA. The J segment lost 0 bases and the V segment lost 4 bases, leaving 4 bases of the junction unmatched. The CDR3 sequence is 15 residues long. CDR3 sequence: CSVAGGRDSYNEQFF. The CDR3 nucleotides are TGCAGCGTTGCCGGCGGGAGGGACTCCTACAATGAGCAGTTCTTC.

This chain joins TRBV7-9 and TRBJ2-7; 9 bases are a match to TRBD1. CDR3 length equals 15 residues. CDR1 is SEHNR, CDR2 FQNEAQ, per germline (reference sequence). V shed 5 bases, J shed 7 bases, and the junction held 12 bases outside the gene matches. CDR3 in amino acids: CASSHPGQGYEEQYF. The CDR3 DNA reads TGTGCCAGCAGCCATCCGGGACAGGGTTATGAAGAGCAGTACTTC.

A single count supports this clone. J is TRBJ2-5 and V is TRBV19, with D maybe TRBD1 (7 bases). This CDR3 is 12 amino acids long. Trimming cost V 10 bases and J 4 bases, with 13 bases left between them. From germline, CDR1 is LNHDA and CDR2 SQIVND (reference sequence). The CDR3 spells CATRQGGETQYF. The CDR3 DNA sequence: TGTGCCACCCGACAGGGAGGAGAGACCCAGTACTTC.

The chain has TRBV4-2 and TRBJ1-1; TRBD1 is a possible D gene (5 bases). CDR3 length: 15 amino acids. Germline assignment: CDR1 LGHNA and CDR2 YNFKEQ. V gave up 1 base and J gave up 4 bases, with 13 bases separating them. This CDR3 reads CASSQAGTGATEAFF. CDR3 bases: TGTGCCAGCAGCCAAGCCGGGACTGGGGCCACTGAAGCTTTCTTT.